The sequence of this TCR beta chain was determined in a study of cytomegalovirus exposure and HLA in healthy donors. General observations from the study: TCR sequences were mostly rare, though some public TCRs occurred in many donors. Because they were indistinguishable, some V segments, including TRBV6-2 and TRBV6-3, were excluded.

Turning to this clone: The antigen remains undetermined.

The PCR ran on 60 Vbeta and 13 Jbeta primers. Repertoires were generated with immunoSEQ multiplex PCR, while TCRdb's copy carries only in-frame clones and drops some. The sample contains 200,000 to 250,000 clones, 77% of which appear only once. V lost 4 bases, J lost 6 bases, and 11 bases lay in between. Per the germline V gene, CDR1 is SGHRS and CDR2 is YFSETQ. The CDR3 is 13 residues long. V gene TRBV5-1 combines with J gene TRBJ2-1, with a tentative D call TRBD1 (7 bases). This clonotype originated in a woman aged 55 to 70 in good health and CMV-seropositive. The sequencing input was PBMCs. As DNA, the CDR3 is TGCGCCAGCAGCGCGGGACAGCTCAATGAGCAGTTCTTC. Translation: CASSAGQLNEQFF. Together with reference TRBV5-1 and TRBJ2-1, the CDR3 gives the full variable domain: KAGVTQTPRYLIKTRGQQVTLSCSPISGHRSVSWYQQTPGQGLQFLFEYFSETQRNKGNFPGRFSGRQFSNSRSEMNVSTLELGDSALYLCASSAGQLNEQFFGPGTRLTVL.